The sequence of this T cell receptor (beta chain) was determined in a study of post-analysis software for immune sequencing data. Study background: The disease courses covered relapsing-remitting, secondary progressive and progressive-relapsing multiple sclerosis.

The authors incorporated unique molecular identifiers into the TCR beta cDNA libraries. TCRdb reprocessed the PCR reads with MiXCR, giving one entry per CDR3 protein. The data hold approximately 160,000 distinct CDR3 sequences, with about 30% observed a single time. Study-wide results and limits: F measure clustering grouped samples strongly by preparation batch. Relative to controls, patients had about five TRBV segments at higher frequency, with TRBV5-6, TRBV5-1 and TRBV20-1 among these. Significantly decreased normalized Chao1 diversity was recorded for multiple sclerosis patients relative to controls.

J was trimmed by 2 bases and V by 5 bases; bases with no gene match: 5. Germline V gene sequence: CDR1 WNHNN, CDR2 SYGVQD (reference sequence). The CDR3 is 16 amino acids. Comments on this clonotype: The target antigen is unknown. This clone may be a read error of a much larger clone one base away.

This chain links TRBV10-1 with TRBJ2-1; 11 bases line up with TRBD2. The receptor comes from a girl between 5 and 17 years old with multiple sclerosis. The sequencing input was blood. In DNA, the CDR3 is TGCGCCAGCAGTCTTAAGACTAGCGGGACCTACAATGAGCAGTTCTTC. Translating gives CASSLKTSGTYNEQFF.